Below, 8 T cell receptor beta chains from the same sample are listed, as sequenced in a study of blood T cells in healthy people across ages. Primers used in a second PCR of about 7 to 11 cycles were a sample-barcoded 5' primer and a J-beta primer mix. TCRdb processed the 5' RACE reads anew with MiXCR; each CDR3 protein has one entry. Of 700,000 or so distinct CDR3 sequences in the sample, less than 45% were seen once. Source material: blood. All receptors come from a man aged 80 or over in good health.

The chain couples TRBV24-1 to TRBJ2-1, with 14 bases that match TRBD2. The germline V gene has CDR1 KGHDR and CDR2 SFDVKD. The J segment lost 9 bases and the V segment lost 4 bases, leaving 4 bases of the junction unmatched. The CDR3 covers 15 residues. This CDR3 reads CATSEWTSGRTEQFF. Written as DNA, the CDR3 is TGTGCCACCAGTGAGTGGACTAGCGGGAGGACTGAGCAGTTCTTC.

The rearrangement links TRBV7-2 to TRBJ2-3; D not resolved. Germline assignment: CDR1 SGHTA and CDR2 FQGNSA. The CDR3 loop spans 15 amino acids. V gave up 5 bases and J gave up 0 bases, with 12 bases separating them. The CDR3 region has the DNA TGTGCCAGCAGCGTCACTAATCCTAGCACAGATACGCAGTATTTT. The encoded protein is CASSVTNPSTDTQYF.

The chain combines TRBV18 with TRBJ2-7, with 7 bases fitting TRBD1. V lost 5 bases to trimming and J lost 4 bases; unmatched junction nucleotides: 8. Germline assignment: CDR1 KGHSH and CDR2 LQKENI. The CDR3 runs 14 residues. Here the CDR3 reads CASSSNRGGYEQYF. As DNA, the CDR3 is TGTGCCAGCTCATCCAACAGGGGTGGTTACGAGCAGTACTTC.

The J gene is TRBJ2-3, the V gene TRBV4-3, with D unclear. The germline V and J ends were trimmed by 7 bases and 1 base, with 9 bases remaining between them. The CDR3 covers 13 residues. Germline V gene lookup returns CDR1 LGHNA and CDR2 YSLEER. The CDR3 sequence is CASTSGRTDTQYF. CDR3 nucleotides: TGCGCCAGCACCTCCGGGCGCACAGATACGCAGTATTTT.

The CDR3, as DNA: TGTGCCAGCAGCGTAGGGGCTAGCGGGGCGAGCACCGGGGAGCTGTTTTTT. This encodes CASSVGASGASTGELFF. The rearrangement links TRBV9 to TRBJ2-2, with TRBD2 identical over 9 bases. With V trimmed by 0 bases and J by 4 bases, 7 bases remained unmatched. In germline, CDR1 is SGDLS, CDR2 YYNGEE. CDR3 size: 17 residues.

Remarks on this clonotype: A much larger clone is a single base away; this may be a read error. The chain links TRBV4-3 to TRBJ2-3, with 8 nucleotides matching TRBD2. Germline assignment: CDR1 LGHNA and CDR2 YSLEER. This CDR3 region has 14 residues. CDR3 coding DNA: TGCACCAGCAGCCTCGGGACTAGACTAGATACGCAGTATTTT. Its protein is CTSSLGTRLDTQYF.

Many counts were recorded for this clonotype. The V and J genes are TRBV14 and TRBJ2-1; a possible D gene is TRBD1 (6 bases). Trimming shortened V by 1 base and J by 1 base, and 11 bases separated the two germline ends. CDR3 length: 16 residues. CDR1 and CDR2 (germline): SGHDN, FVKESK. CDR3 in DNA: TGTGCCAGCAGCCAAGTTGCAGGGGTATCCTACAATGAGCAGTTCTTC. Its translation: CASSQVAGVSYNEQFF.

V and J are TRBV3-1 and TRBJ1-6, with D uncertain. This CDR3 has 13 amino acids. V lost 1 base, J lost 8 bases, and 6 bases lay in between. From germline, CDR1 is LGHDT and CDR2 YNNKEL (reference sequence). CDR3 DNA sequence: TGTGCCAGCAGCCAAGGGATCGATTCACCCCTCCACTTT. Amino acids: CASSQGIDSPLHF.